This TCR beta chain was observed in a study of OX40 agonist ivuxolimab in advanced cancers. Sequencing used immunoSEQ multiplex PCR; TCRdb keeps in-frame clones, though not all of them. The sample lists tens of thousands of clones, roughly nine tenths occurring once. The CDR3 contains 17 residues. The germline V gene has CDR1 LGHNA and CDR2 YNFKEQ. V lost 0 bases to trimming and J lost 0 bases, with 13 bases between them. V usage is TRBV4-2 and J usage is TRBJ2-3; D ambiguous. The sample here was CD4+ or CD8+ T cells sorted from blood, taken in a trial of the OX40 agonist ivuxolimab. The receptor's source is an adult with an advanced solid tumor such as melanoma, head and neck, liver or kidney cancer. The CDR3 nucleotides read TGTGCCAGCAGCCAAGATATGGCGACCGGGAGCACAGATACGCAGTATTTT. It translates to CASSQDMATGSTDTQYF.